This T cell receptor beta chain stems from a study of regulatory T cells in long-lasting Graves disease (TCRdb year 2021). Context from the whole study: Persistent Graves' disease was defined as antithyroid drug treatment for over 5 years with persistently positive TSH receptor autoantibodies. This study used TCR sequencing and RNA sequencing of peripheral blood to compare persistent Graves' disease patients against newly diagnosed Graves' disease patients. The study was registered as a clinical trial and conducted in China. A total of around 35 samples were covered by TCR sequencing, comprising roughly 13 persistent and around 20 newly diagnosed Graves' disease patients. Antithyroid drugs had been taken for about 10.3 years on average by persistent Graves' disease patients in the clinical cohort.

Library prep was done by multiplex PCR. Sequencing took place on an Illumina HiSeq 4000. iRepertoire HTBI primers and Arm-PCR amplification of CDR3 regions were used to construct TCR beta libraries. Before sequencing, the PCR products went through gel purification. The authors processed their data as follows. Gene usage analysis of CDR3 amino acid clonotypes relied on the approximately 60 TRBV and over 13 TRBJ segments identified across samples. COPE and FqMerger were used to merge the filtered high-quality paired reads into contigs. BLAST was used to align contigs to IMGT TRBV, TRBD and TRBJ reference genes, and CDR3 was defined according to IMGT. Any clonotype with a frequency above 0.1% was counted as a highly expanded clone. Shannon entropy served as the measure of repertoire diversity, while the Gini coefficient captured V-J evenness. Public clonotypes were defined as clonotypes shared by more than one individual. Using fastp trimming at Q25 and MiXCR clonotype assembly, TCRdb reanalyzed the public sequencing data and kept in-frame beta chains. CDR3 protein duplicates are merged, each entry listing the most common genes and DNA. It is TCRdb's table, rather than the study itself, that gives the V and J calls and clone size. The sample table holds about 470,000 distinct CDR3 sequences, of which less than 25% were seen once. Approximately 7.8% of the sample goes to the ten largest clones.

Comments on this clonotype: The target of this receptor is not known. It has no much larger one-base neighbor in the sample; base qualities were not kept.

The study at large found these results: More public clonotypes were shared among persistent patients (roughly 2,700) than among newly diagnosed patients (966). Because the primary lesion, thyroid tissue, could not be accessed, the study looked at peripheral blood alone. Persistent Graves' disease patients showed lower TCR Shannon entropy and fewer highly expanded clones than newly diagnosed patients, suggesting clonal expansion. Sequencing and analysis were limited to the TCR beta chain. The authors noted that the small sample size was a limitation that may lower accuracy. Preferential use of TRBV28, TRBJ1-2 and TRBJ2-5 was observed in persistent disease, whereas TRBV20-1 and TRBJ2-1 were favored in newly diagnosed disease.

The trim is 2 bases for V and 5 bases for J, with a gap of 24 bases between the germline ends. According to the germline V gene (reference sequence), CDR1 reads WNHNN and CDR2 reads SYGVQD. The CDR3, from cysteine to phenylalanine, totals 18 residues. The CDR3 DNA has 54 bases and is translated from base 1. Taken with the paper, the label for time point translates to: persistent/refractory GD, antithyroid drugs over 5 years with positive TRAb. For both TCR sequencing and RNA sequencing, RNA was extracted from PBMCs in TRIzol. The diagnosis of Graves' disease was made according to American Thyroid Association guidelines. Patients were recruited from an endocrinology department in Xi'an, China. From each patient, roughly 9 milliliters of peripheral blood was collected into an EDTA anticoagulant tube. PBMCs were isolated by Ficoll Paque Plus density gradient separation without further T cell sorting. RNA quality was checked with an Agilent 2100 Bioanalyzer and agarose gel, and concentration with a NanoDrop 2000.

Here the sequenced sample was peripheral blood mononuclear cells (PBMCs), taken when the disease was refractory, from a patient treated with antithyroid drugs. The chain couples TRBV10-1 to TRBJ2-5; the D gene remains uncertain. The receptor comes from a female donor with Graves disease. The CDR3 sequence is CASSEGARVAPFGETQYF. The DNA sequence reads TGCGCCAGCAGTGAGGGTGCCCGGGTAGCCCCATTTGGGGAGACCCAGTACTTC.